A single sample gave rise to the 12 T cell receptor beta chains below, sequenced in a study of blood T cell repertoires in COVID-19. The table came from immunoSEQ multiplex PCR; TCRdb's copy has only in-frame clones and leaves some out. The sample lists about 82,000 clones, 80% occurring once. Sequencing was done on a sample of peripheral blood. Receptors were obtained from a woman between 40 and 55 years old with active or convalescent COVID-19.

The chain has TRBV10-3 and TRBJ1-1; 7 nucleotides line up with TRBD1. Germline V lookup: CDR1 ENHRY, CDR2 SYGVKD. The trim removed 5 bases at V and 1 base at J, leaving 7 bases unmatched. The CDR3 totals 15 residues. The DNA of the CDR3 is TGTGCCATCAGTCCCAGGGGGTCAGGGAACACTGAAGCTTTCTTT. Protein: CAISPRGSGNTEAFF.

The chain couples TRBV12-5 to TRBJ1-5; 11 nucleotides align to TRBD1. Germline V gene lookup returns CDR1 LGHNT and CDR2 FRNRAP. The CDR3 spans 15 residues. The V segment lost 6 bases and the J segment 6 bases; nucleotides outside the gene matches: 7. CDR3 coding DNA: TGTGCTAGTGGCCCCTCCGGACAGGGGGCTCAGCCCCAGCATTTT. It translates to CASGPSGQGAQPQHF.

V usage is TRBV4-3 and J usage is TRBJ1-6; D perhaps matches TRBD1 (6 bases). Germline V gives CDR1 LGHNA, CDR2 YSLEER. The CDR3 consists of 15 residues. V shed 0 bases and J shed 6 bases, with 9 bases lying between them. CDR3 sequence reads: CASSQETGPNSPLHF. CDR3 in DNA: TGCGCCAGCAGCCAAGAGACAGGACCTAATTCACCCCTCCACTTT.

The genes are TRBV6-5 and TRBJ1-2, with 8 bases that match TRBD1. Per the germline V gene, CDR1 is MNHEY and CDR2 is SVGAGI. Germline trimming cut 4 bases from V and 13 bases from J; bases unmatched to any gene: 5. The CDR3 has 11 residues. The CDR3 region has the DNA TGTGCCAGCAGTTTCCAGGGGGCAGTCACCTTC. Encoded protein: CASSFQGAVTF.

The DNA for the CDR3 is TGTGCCAGCACCCCCCCGGTAGCTATGAACACTGAAGCTTTCTTT. It encodes CASTPPVAMNTEAFF. This chain uses TRBV7-9 with TRBJ1-1; D remains unclear. The CDR3 spans 15 residues. Trimming took off 7 bases at V and 0 bases at J, with 15 bases between the two ends. CDR1 SEHNR and CDR2 FQNEAQ come from the germline V gene (reference sequence).

The chain is built from TRBV29-1 and TRBJ1-1; TRBD1 is a possible D gene (5 bases). There are 14 residues in the CDR3. Trimming shortened V by 6 bases and J by 4 bases, and 18 bases separated the two germline ends. Germline values: CDR1 SQVTM, CDR2 ANQGSEA. CDR3 sequence: CSVRLGGVSTEAFF. CDR3 sequence (DNA): TGCAGCGTCCGATTGGGAGGGGTGAGCACTGAAGCTTTCTTT.

This clone was picked up one time. The gene calls are TRBV19 and TRBJ1-2, with a possible D match to TRBD1 (5 bases). The V gene's germline CDR1 is LNHDA and CDR2 SQIVND (reference sequence). Trimming left V 3 bases short and J 8 bases short, with 16 bases between. The CDR3 runs 14 residues. CDR3 residues: CASSIEGTGGGYTF. CDR3 DNA: TGTGCCAGTAGTATCGAGGGGACGGGAGGAGGCTACACCTTC.

This chain connects TRBV5-1 to TRBJ1-1, with D perhaps TRBD1 (6 bases). The CDR3 spans 14 residues. V dropped 4 bases and J dropped 4 bases, with 14 bases sitting between them. CDR1 and CDR2 (germline): SGHRS, YFSETQ. The chain's CDR3 is CASSGGAQSTEAFF. The CDR3 DNA is TGCGCCAGCAGCGGGGGGGCCCAGAGCACTGAAGCTTTCTTT.

This rearrangement joins TRBV29-1 to TRBJ1-2; 7 bases map to TRBD1. The CDR3 runs to 16 residues. Per the germline V gene, CDR1 is SQVTM and CDR2 is ANQGSEA. Trimming at V came to 2 bases and at J to 7 bases, leaving 16 bases not matched to a gene. CDR3: CSVELPLDRAASGYTF. Here the CDR3 DNA reads TGCAGCGTTGAACTTCCCCTCGACAGGGCGGCCAGTGGCTACACCTTC.

The chain employs TRBV5-1 and TRBJ2-2; 10 bases align to TRBD1. The CDR3 has 15 residues. Germline V CDR1 and CDR2: SGHRS, YFSETQ. V trimming: 4 bases; J trimming: 5 bases; junction bases outside the gene matches: 5. This chain's CDR3 is CASSPWTGGTGELFF. CDR3 in DNA: TGCGCCAGCAGCCCATGGACAGGGGGAACCGGGGAGCTGTTTTTT.

This clone was seen once. The chain recombines TRBV18 with TRBJ2-6, with D unclear. With 9 bases removed from V and 1 base from J, the gap between germline ends came to 10 bases. Germline CDR1 KGHSH, CDR2 LQKENI. The CDR3 is made up of 14 amino acids. CDR3 nucleotide sequence: TGTGCCAGTCAGATTGGTTCTGGGGCCAACGTCCTGACTTTC. Translated: CASQIGSGANVLTF.

In its sample, this clone was seen a few times. This chain joins TRBV5-4 and TRBJ2-1; 7 bases match TRBD2. Germline V gives CDR1 SGHNT, CDR2 YYREEE (reference sequence). The J segment lost 5 bases and the V segment lost 0 bases, leaving 5 bases of the junction unmatched. This CDR3 spans 15 amino acids. CDR3 in amino acids: CASSLGLRGDNEQFF. The CDR3 DNA follows: TGTGCCAGCAGCTTGGGACTTCGGGGGGACAATGAGCAGTTCTTC. Full variable domain (missing parts from reference TRBV5-4 and TRBJ2-1): ETGVTQSPTHLIKTRGQQVTLRCSSQSGHNTVSWYQQALGQGPQFIFQYYREEENGRGNFPPRFSGLQFPNYSSELNVNALELDDSALYLCASSLGLRGDNEQFFGPGTRLTVL.